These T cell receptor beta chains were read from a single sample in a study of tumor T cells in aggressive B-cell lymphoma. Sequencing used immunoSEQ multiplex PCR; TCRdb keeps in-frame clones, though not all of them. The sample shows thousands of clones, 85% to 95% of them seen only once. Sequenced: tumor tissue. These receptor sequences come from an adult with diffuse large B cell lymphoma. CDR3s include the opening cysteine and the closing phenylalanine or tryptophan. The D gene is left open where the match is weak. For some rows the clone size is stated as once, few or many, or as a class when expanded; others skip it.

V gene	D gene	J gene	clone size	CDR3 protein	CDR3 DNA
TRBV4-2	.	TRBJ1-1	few	CASSPTGLEAFF	TGTGCCAGCAGCCCCACCGGTCTCGAAGCTTTCTTT
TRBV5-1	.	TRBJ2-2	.	CASSLGSSVTGELFF	TGCGCCAGCAGCTTGGGTTCTAGCGTCACCGGGGAGCTGTTTTTT
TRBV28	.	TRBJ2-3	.	CASSFLAANTDTQYF	TGTGCCAGCAGTTTTTTAGCGGCAAACACAGATACGCAGTATTTT
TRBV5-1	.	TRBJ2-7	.	CASSFDSYYEQYF	TGCGCCAGCAGCTTCGACTCTTACTACGAGCAGTACTTC
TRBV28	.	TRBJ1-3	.	CASSSPPTGHRNTIYF	TGTGCCAGCAGTTCCCCCCCGACAGGCCATAGAAACACCATATATTTT
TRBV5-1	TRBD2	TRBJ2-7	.	CASYGLAGTAGPRYF	TGCGCCAGCTACGGACTAGCGGGGACCGCCGGCCCGAGGTACTTC
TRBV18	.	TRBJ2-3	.	CASSPPQGTSTDTQYF	TGTGCCAGCTCACCACCACAGGGAACTAGCACAGATACGCAGTATTTT
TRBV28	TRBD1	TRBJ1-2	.	CASSLWGTALNYGYTF	TGTGCCAGCAGTTTATGGGGGACAGCGCTGAACTATGGCTACACCTTC
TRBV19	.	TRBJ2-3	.	CASSLLALSSGQYF	TGTGCCAGTAGTCTGCTAGCTTTGTCGTCAGGGCAGTATTTT
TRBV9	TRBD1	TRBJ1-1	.	CASSVVTGENTEAFF	TGTGCCAGCAGCGTAGTGACAGGGGAGAACACTGAAGCTTTCTTT
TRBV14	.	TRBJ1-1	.	CASSKGGFRKTEAFF	TGTGCCAGCAGCAAGGGGGGGTTCCGTAAGACTGAAGCTTTCTTT
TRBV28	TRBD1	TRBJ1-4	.	CASSLLPGQGIEKLFF	TGTGCCAGCAGTTTACTTCCGGGACAGGGGATTGAAAAACTGTTTTTT
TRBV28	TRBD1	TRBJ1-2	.	CASSPYLQGANGYTF	TGTGCCAGCAGCCCTTATTTGCAGGGGGCGAATGGCTACACCTTC
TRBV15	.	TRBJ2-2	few	CATSSWGLNTGELFF	TGTGCCACCAGCTCCTGGGGGCTGAACACCGGGGAGCTGTTTTTT
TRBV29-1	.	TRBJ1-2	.	CSVKIPGAGYTF	TGCAGCGTTAAAATCCCAGGGGCGGGCTACACCTTC
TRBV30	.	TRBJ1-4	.	CAWGGVTNEKLFF	TGTGCCTGGGGAGGCGTAACTAATGAAAAACTGTTTTTT
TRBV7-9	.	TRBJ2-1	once	CASSILRPGIGYEQFF	TGTGCCAGCAGCATCCTTCGCCCAGGGATCGGGTATGAGCAGTTCTTC
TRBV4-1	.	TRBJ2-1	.	CASSPTNNEQFF	TGCGCCAGCAGCCCGACAAACAATGAGCAGTTCTTC
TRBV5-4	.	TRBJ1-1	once	CASSLPRNTEAFF	TGTGCCAGCAGCTTGCCGAGGAACACTGAAGCTTTCTTT
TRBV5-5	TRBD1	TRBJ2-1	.	CASSLGDRDNEQFF	TGTGCCAGCAGCTTGGGGGACAGGGACAATGAGCAGTTCTTC
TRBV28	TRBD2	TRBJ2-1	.	CASSLSGRANEQFF	TGTGCCAGCAGTCTTTCGGGGAGGGCCAATGAGCAGTTCTTC
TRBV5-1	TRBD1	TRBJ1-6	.	CASSPGGDSNSPLHF	TGCGCCAGCAGCCCAGGTGGGGACAGCAATTCACCCCTCCACTTT
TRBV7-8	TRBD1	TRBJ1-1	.	CASSIVQGATEAFF	TGTGCCAGCAGCATTGTCCAGGGGGCAACTGAAGCTTTCTTT
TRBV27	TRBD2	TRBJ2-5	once	CASSGGGYQKTQYF	TGTGCCAGCAGCGGGGGGGGGTACCAAAAGACCCAGTACTTC
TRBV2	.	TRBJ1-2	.	CASSEEEQGGTF	TGTGCCAGCAGTGAAGAGGAACAGGGTGGTACCTTC
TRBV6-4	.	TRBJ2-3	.	CASSVTSTDTQYF	TGTGCCAGCAGTGTAACTAGCACAGATACGCAGTATTTT
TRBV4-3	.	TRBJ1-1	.	CASSQYGASNTEAFF	TGCGCCAGCAGCCAATACGGAGCTTCGAACACTGAAGCTTTCTTT
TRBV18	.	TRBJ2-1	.	CASSPDSGLQFF	TGTGCCAGCTCACCGGACAGCGGTTTGCAGTTCTTC
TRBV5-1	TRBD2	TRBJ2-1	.	CASSSDLAVYYNEQFF	TGCGCCAGCAGCTCCGACCTAGCGGTTTACTACAATGAGCAGTTCTTC
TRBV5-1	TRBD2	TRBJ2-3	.	CASSMPGLATDTQYF	TGCGCCAGCAGCATGCCGGGACTAGCCACAGATACGCAGTATTTT
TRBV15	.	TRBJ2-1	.	CATSRLNEQFF	TGTGCCACCAGTAGACTCAATGAGCAGTTCTTC
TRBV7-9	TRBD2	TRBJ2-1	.	CASSTQILLAAYNEQFF	TGTGCCAGCAGCACCCAAATCTTGCTAGCGGCATACAATGAGCAGTTCTTC
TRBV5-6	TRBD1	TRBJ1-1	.	CASSLELGTANTEAFF	TGTGCCAGCAGCTTGGAACTCGGGACAGCGAACACTGAAGCTTTCTTT
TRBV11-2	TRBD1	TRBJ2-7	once	CASSLGTGYEQYF	TGTGCCAGCAGCTTAGGGACAGGGTACGAGCAGTACTTC
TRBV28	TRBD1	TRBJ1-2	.	CASSSWGTALNYGYTF	TGTGCCAGCAGTTCATGGGGGACAGCGCTGAACTATGGCTACACCTTC
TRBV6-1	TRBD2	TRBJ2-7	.	CASSEGLVGYEQYF	TGTGCCAGCAGTGAGGGACTAGTGGGCTACGAGCAGTACTTC
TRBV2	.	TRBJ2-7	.	CASRQPLTYEQYF	TGTGCCAGTCGACAGCCTCTTACCTACGAGCAGTACTTC
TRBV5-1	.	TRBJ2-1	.	CASSLEGEGEQFF	TGCGCCAGCAGCTTGGAGGGGGAGGGGGAGCAGTTCTTC
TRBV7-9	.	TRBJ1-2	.	CASSPQRAQTYTF	TGTGCCAGCAGCCCTCAGAGGGCGCAAACCTACACCTTC
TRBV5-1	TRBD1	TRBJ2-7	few	CASSNSAAGQGSYEQYF	TGCGCCAGCAGCAACTCCGCTGCGGGACAGGGATCCTACGAGCAGTACTTC
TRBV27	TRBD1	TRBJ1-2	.	CASSLGQAGLGGYTF	TGTGCCAGCAGTTTGGGACAGGCGGGGCTGGGGGGCTACACCTTC
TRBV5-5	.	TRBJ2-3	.	CASSKPGTDTQYF	TGTGCCAGCAGTAAACCGGGCACAGATACGCAGTATTTT
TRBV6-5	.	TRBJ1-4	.	CASSLALATNEKLFF	TGTGCCAGCAGCCTGGCCCTAGCAACTAATGAAAAACTGTTTTTT
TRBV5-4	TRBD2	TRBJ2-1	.	CASSTLAGGPGEQFF	TGTGCCAGCAGCACACTAGCGGGAGGGCCGGGGGAGCAGTTCTTC
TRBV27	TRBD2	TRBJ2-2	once	CASSLFWLAGGLPGELFF	TGTGCCAGCAGTTTATTTTGGCTAGCGGGAGGGTTGCCCGGGGAGCTGTTTTTT